The clone carrying this T cell receptor beta chain was counted only a few times. In chemo-refractory metastatic non-small-cell lung cancer, patients got ipilimumab CTLA-4 blockade together with focal radiation. This entry is derived from a study of radiotherapy plus CTLA-4 blockade in lung cancer. Across the whole study: The study recorded objective responses in less than 20% of patients and disease control in 31%.

CDR1 and CDR2 from the germline V gene are SGHTA and FQGNSA. CDR3 length equals 13 residues. V dropped 7 bases and J dropped 7; count of bases not matched to a gene: 7. Repertoires were generated with immunoSEQ multiplex PCR, while TCRdb's copy carries only in-frame clones and drops some. The sample holds about 98,000 clones, 80% to 85% seen once. This sequence was found in a human donor with non-small cell lung cancer who had a partial response to radiotherapy plus ipilimumab. The source material was peripheral blood, sampled from a patient treated with radiotherapy plus ipilimumab. The rearrangement joins TRBV7-2 to TRBJ2-1; 7 bases match TRBD2. The CDR3 reads CASTRTRGNEQFF. In DNA, the CDR3 is TGTGCCAGCACGCGGACTAGGGGAAATGAGCAGTTCTTC.